These 5 T cell receptor beta chains originate from one sample sequenced in a study of blood T cell repertoires in COVID-19. The table came from immunoSEQ multiplex PCR; TCRdb's copy has only in-frame clones and leaves some out. Of about 440,000 clones listed, roughly 91% are singletons. The sequenced material came from peripheral blood. All receptors come from a woman aged 25 to 45 with acute or convalescent COVID-19.

CDR3 in DNA: TGTGCCAGACGCGAGGGACAGGGGCGACGTATGGCCAAAAACATTCAGTACTTC. This codes for CARREGQGRRMAKNIQYF. The V gene is TRBV6-4, the J gene TRBJ2-4; 10 bases align to TRBD1. The V segment lost 9 bases and the J segment 1 base; nucleotides outside the gene matches: 15. Germline-derived CDR1 and CDR2 are MRHNA and SNTAGT. There are 18 residues in the CDR3.

This chain connects TRBV11-3 to TRBJ2-1; no reliable D call. This CDR3 spans 12 amino acids. V lost 3 bases, J lost 9 bases, and 9 bases lay in between. Germline V gene data show CDR1 as SGHNT and CDR2 as YENEEA. The CDR3 DNA follows: TGTGCCAGCAGCTTGGCCGGGTCTGAGCAGTTCTTC. Translated: CASSLAGSEQFF. Variable domain in full (rest from reference TRBV11-3 and TRBJ2-1): EAGVVQSPRYKIIEKKQPVAFWCNPISGHNTLYWYLQNLGQGPELLIRYENEEAVDDSQLPKDRFSAERLKGVDSTLKIQPAELGDSAVYLCASSLAGSEQFFGPGTRLTVL.

V usage is TRBV9 and J usage is TRBJ2-2, with 10 nucleotides matching TRBD1. The CDR3 has 19 amino acids. J lost 4 bases, V lost 0 bases, and 12 bases had no gene match. In germline, CDR1 is SGDLS, CDR2 YYNGEE. Here the CDR3 DNA reads TGTGCCAGCAGCGTAGGGGTAGGGAGGACAGGGGGGATCACCGGGGAGCTGTTTTTT. It codes for CASSVGVGRTGGITGELFF.

This chain uses TRBV5-8 with TRBJ2-3; TRBD1 matches at 9 bases. CDR3 length: 19 amino acids. Germline V gene lookup returns CDR1 SGHTS and CDR2 YDEGEE. V lost 2 bases, J lost 1 base, and 14 bases stayed unmatched. The chain's CDR3 is CASSFPGQGALFGTDTQYF. DNA of the CDR3: TGTGCCAGCAGCTTTCCGGGACAGGGAGCTTTATTTGGCACAGATACGCAGTATTTT.

Only one count was recorded for this clone. The chain uses TRBV9 and TRBJ2-2, with D possibly being TRBD1 (6 bases). This CDR3 has 15 residues. V was clipped by 3 bases and J by 5 bases, with 14 bases between them. Germline V gives CDR1 SGDLS, CDR2 YYNGEE. CDR3 protein: CASSAQGQPTGELFF. The CDR3 nucleotides read TGTGCCAGCAGCGCTCAGGGACAACCTACCGGGGAGCTGTTTTTT. Combining the CDR3 with reference TRBV9 and TRBJ2-2 gives the whole variable domain DSGVTQTPKHLITATGQRVTLRCSPRSGDLSVYWYQQSLDQGLQFLIQYYNGEERAKGNILERFSAQQFPDLHSELNLSSLELGDSALYFCASSAQGQPTGELFFGEGSRLTVL.